The sequence of this T cell receptor beta chain was determined in a study of blood T cell repertoires in COVID-19. At the level of the study: PBMCs, B-cell-depleted T cells, or T cells provided the cDNA or gDNA that made up the material.

Germline-derived CDR1 and CDR2 are GTSNPN and SVGIG (reference sequence). V was cut by 0 bases and J by 5 bases, with 11 bases left in between. CDR3 size: 14 residues. The authors' processing: Quantification of nucleated cells was approximated via reference gene primer amplification. The repertoire was sequenced with immunoSEQ multiplex PCR; TCRdb's copy has only in-frame clones and lacks some. For V, J and clone size, that table is used; D and trimming come from the DNA. The sample carries 90,000 to 150,000 clones, about four fifths recorded once. This clone was detected a few times. The receptor's source is a woman over 75 with acute or convalescent COVID-19. Sequenced: peripheral blood. The chain uses TRBV30 and TRBJ1-5, with D possibly matching TRBD1 (5 bases). In nucleotides, the CDR3 is TGTGCCTGGAGTGTACCGGGGGGGGATCAGCCCCAGCATTTT. The encoded protein is CAWSVPGGDQPQHF. Drawing the rest from reference TRBV30 and TRBJ1-5, the complete variable domain is SQTIHQWPATLVQPVGSPLSLECTVEGTSNPNLYWYRQAAGRGLQLLFYSVGIGQISSEVPQNLSASRPQDRQFILSSKKLLLSDSGFYLCAWSVPGGDQPQHFGDGTRLSIL.